The source of this T cell receptor beta chain is a study of response to subunit inactivated influenza vaccine. Overall study findings and caveats: Few new T cells, the authors suggested, are recruited by each seasonal influenza vaccination.

CDR1 and CDR2 from the germline V gene are MNHEY and SVGEGT. V lost 2 bases to trimming and J lost 7 bases; unmatched junction nucleotides: 6. The CDR3 is 15 residues long. A single record per CDR3 protein comes from TCRdb applying MiXCR to the RT-PCR reads. The sample records about 700,000 distinct CDR3 sequences, around 13% being singletons. As regards this clonotype: Its cognate antigen is unknown.

This specimen was PBMCs from blood, taken 14 to 15 days before vaccination. This TCR derives from a man in his forties or fifties who received an inactivated influenza vaccine. The chain carries TRBV6-2 or TRBV6-3 and TRBJ2-1, with 9 bases matching TRBD2. The CDR3 region is CASSYEAGGPNEQFF. Here the CDR3 DNA reads TGTGCCAGCAGTTACGAGGCGGGGGGGCCAAATGAGCAGTTCTTC.